The 21 T cell receptor beta chains presented below share a single source sample, sequenced in a study of OX40 agonist ivuxolimab in advanced cancers. Some clones are missing from TCRdb's copy, which holds only in-frame ones; the method was immunoSEQ multiplex PCR. The sample holds around 60,000 clones, 70% to 90% seen once. The source was CD4+ or CD8+ T cells sorted from blood, collected in a trial of the OX40 agonist ivuxolimab. The receptors here all came from an adult with an advanced solid tumor such as melanoma, head and neck, liver or kidney cancer.

The DNA of the CDR3 is TGTGCCAGCAGTCTCGTGGGGGTGGGCACTGAAGCTTTCTTT. It codes for CASSLVGVGTEAFF. The rearrangement links TRBV25-1 to TRBJ1-1, with D maybe TRBD1 (5 bases). The CDR3 is made up of 14 amino acids. Germline CDR1 MGHDK, CDR2 SYGVNS. Between the trimmed V and J ends, which lost 5 bases and 4 bases, there was a span of 14 bases.

This chain links TRBV30 with TRBJ1-5; D is uncertain. Trimming pared 0 bases from V and 3 bases from J, leaving 9 bases between. CDR1 GTSNPN and CDR2 SVGIG come from the germline V gene (reference sequence). The CDR3 contains 14 residues. The DNA for the CDR3 is TGTGCCTGGAGTGTCTATCTCCACAATCAGCCCCAGCATTTT. It yields the protein CAWSVYLHNQPQHF. Filled out from reference TRBV30 and TRBJ1-5, the complete variable domain reads SQTIHQWPATLVQPVGSPLSLECTVEGTSNPNLYWYRQAAGRGLQLLFYSVGIGQISSEVPQNLSASRPQDRQFILSSKKLLLSDSGFYLCAWSVYLHNQPQHFGDGTRLSIL.

The chain has TRBV27 and TRBJ2-1; 12 nucleotides align to TRBD2. The length of the CDR3 is 17 residues. Germline CDR1 is MNHEY and CDR2 is SMNVEV (reference sequence). Trimming took 8 bases from V and 6 from J; bases not matched to a gene: 14. The DNA for the CDR3 is TGTGCCAGCGCCCCCGTGTCTAGCGGGAGGGCCCCCAATGAGCAGTTCTTC. Its translation: CASAPVSSGRAPNEQFF.

The J gene is TRBJ2-3, the V gene TRBV9; D unresolved. CDR1 SGDLS and CDR2 YYNGEE come from the germline V gene. The CDR3 contains 15 residues. Trimming stripped 0 bases from V and 7 bases from J, with 15 bases between. The CDR3 loop reads CASSVGITETNTQYF. CDR3 DNA sequence: TGTGCCAGCAGCGTAGGAATCACGGAAACTAATACGCAGTATTTT.

The gene calls are TRBV9 and TRBJ2-2; 7 bases agree with TRBD2. The J segment lost 3 bases and the V segment lost 0 bases, leaving 5 bases of the junction unmatched. CDR3 length equals 16 residues. Germline CDR1 and CDR2: SGDLS and YYNGEE. Here the CDR3 DNA reads TGTGCCAGCAGCGTAGTAAGCGGGATTCACACCGGGGAGCTGTTTTTT. Its translation: CASSVVSGIHTGELFF.

This clone was detected a few times. V usage is TRBV7-8 and J usage is TRBJ1-6; D is possibly TRBD1 (5 bases). Trimming stripped 6 bases from V and 9 bases from J, with 18 bases between. CDR1 SGHVS and CDR2 FQNEAQ come from the germline V gene. This CDR3 spans 15 amino acids. The CDR3 loop is CASRRSGTQGSPLHF. CDR3 bases: TGTGCCAGCAGGCGCAGCGGGACCCAGGGTTCACCCCTCCACTTT.

The CDR3 loop is CSVDKGGPEAFF. In DNA, the CDR3 is TGCAGCGTTGACAAGGGAGGCCCTGAAGCTTTCTTT. V and J are TRBV29-1 and TRBJ1-1, with D uncertain. Per the germline V gene, CDR1 is SQVTM and CDR2 is ANQGSEA. This CDR3 has 12 residues. V was shortened by 3 bases and J by 6 bases, with 11 bases between the two germline ends. Full variable domain (rest looked up from reference TRBV29-1 and TRBJ1-1): SAVISQKPSRDICQRGTSLTIQCQVDSQVTMMFWYRQQPGQSLTLIATANQGSEATYESGFVIDKFPISRPNLTFSTLTVSNMSPEDSSIYLCSVDKGGPEAFFGQGTRLTVV.

This chain connects TRBV19 to TRBJ1-1; 7 bases agree with TRBD1. V trimming: 7 bases; J trimming: 1 base; junction bases outside the gene matches: 6. The germline gives CDR1 LNHDA, CDR2 SQIVND (reference sequence). CDR3 length: 14 amino acids. The CDR3 region is CASTPDRRNTEAFF. The CDR3 coding sequence is TGTGCCAGTACCCCGGACAGGAGGAACACTGAAGCTTTCTTT. Full variable domain (remainder filled in from reference TRBV19 and TRBJ1-1): DGGITQSPKYLFRKEGQNVTLSCEQNLNHDAMYWYRQDPGQGLRLIYYSQIVNDFQKGDIAEGYSVSREKKESFPLTVTSAQKNPTAFYLCASTPDRRNTEAFFGQGTRLTVV.

The chain joins TRBV30 to TRBJ2-7; no definite D call. CDR1 is GTSNPN, CDR2 SVGIG, per germline (reference sequence). The V end lost 1 base, the J end lost 5 bases, and 12 bases lay between the germline ends. CDR3 length: 13 amino acids. Written as DNA, the CDR3 is TGTGCCTGGAGTGCTGGGCATAACAACGAGCAGTACTTC. Its protein is CAWSAGHNNEQYF. The full variable domain, completed using reference TRBV30 and TRBJ2-7, is SQTIHQWPATLVQPVGSPLSLECTVEGTSNPNLYWYRQAAGRGLQLLFYSVGIGQISSEVPQNLSASRPQDRQFILSSKKLLLSDSGFYLCAWSAGHNNEQYFGPGTRLTVT.

J is TRBJ2-2 and V is TRBV25-1; maybe TRBD1 (6 bases). Germline-derived CDR1 and CDR2 are MGHDK and SYGVNS. Trimming removed 2 bases at V and 3 bases at J, with 13 bases between. The CDR3 is made up of 16 amino acids. The CDR3 here is CASSERRGSDTGELFF. The CDR3 bases are TGTGCCAGCAGTGAAAGAAGGGGGAGCGACACCGGGGAGCTGTTTTTT.

This chain joins TRBV5-8 and TRBJ1-1, with D possibly TRBD1 on 6 matching bases. Germline V lookup: CDR1 SGHTS, CDR2 YDEGEE. The germline V and J ends were trimmed by 0 bases and 3 bases, with 15 bases remaining between them. The CDR3 is 16 residues long. CDR3 protein: CASSLAFGGQDTEAFF. CDR3 coding DNA: TGTGCCAGCAGCTTGGCCTTCGGGGGGCAGGACACTGAAGCTTTCTTT.

This sequence joins TRBV2 and TRBJ2-5; D is perhaps TRBD2 (6 bases). The CDR3 is made up of 12 amino acids. V was trimmed by 7 bases and J by 6 bases, leaving 12 bases between them. CDR1 and CDR2 from the germline V gene are SNHLY and FYNNEI. The CDR3 here is CASTRGKKTQYF. Here the CDR3 DNA reads TGTGCCAGCACGCGGGGCAAAAAGACCCAGTACTTC. The whole variable domain, remainder taken from reference TRBV2 and TRBJ2-5, is EPEVTQTPSHQVTQMGQEVILRCVPISNHLYFYWYRQILGQKVEFLVSFYNNEISEKSEIFDDQFSVERPDGSNFTLKIRSTKLEDSAMYFCASTRGKKTQYFGPGTRLLVL.

V is TRBV18 and J is TRBJ2-1, with D unclear. CDR3 length: 14 residues. Trimming took 4 bases from V and 0 from J, leaving 7 bases between them. Germline V gene sequence: CDR1 KGHSH, CDR2 LQKENI. CDR3 amino acids: CASSRDFSYNEQFF. The CDR3 DNA sequence: TGTGCCAGCTCACGGGATTTCTCCTACAATGAGCAGTTCTTC. Drawing the rest from reference TRBV18 and TRBJ2-1, the complete variable domain is NAGVMQNPRHLVRRRGQEARLRCSPMKGHSHVYWYRQLPEEGLKFMVYLQKENIIDESGMPKERFSAEFPKEGPSILRIQQVVRGDSAAYFCASSRDFSYNEQFFGPGTRLTVL.

J is TRBJ1-1 and V is TRBV5-1, with D possibly being TRBD1 (6 bases). The germline gives CDR1 SGHRS, CDR2 YFSETQ. The CDR3 has 14 amino acids. The germline V and J ends were trimmed by 7 bases and 6 bases, with 19 bases remaining between them. The CDR3, as DNA: TGCGCCAGCGGACCTGGGGGGCAGGGACCTGAAGCTTTCTTT. This encodes CASGPGGQGPEAFF.

The sample holds one count of this clone. This rearrangement joins TRBV6-4 to TRBJ2-3; 8 nucleotides agree with TRBD2. The V gene end was trimmed by 4 bases and the J gene end by 4 bases; junction bases not matched to a gene: 7. The germline CDR1 and CDR2 sequences are MRHNA and SNTAGT. The CDR3 is 15 amino acids. The CDR3 loop is CASSARGGRPDTQYF. The CDR3 bases are TGTGCCAGCAGTGCCCGGGGGGGGCGCCCAGATACGCAGTATTTT.

This clone was seen more than once but under ten times. The chain carries TRBV19 and TRBJ1-5; D is undetermined. The CDR3 consists of 14 residues. V lost 3 bases and J 2 bases, leaving 8 bases between the germline ends. Germline assignment: CDR1 LNHDA and CDR2 SQIVND (reference sequence). The CDR3 nucleotides are TGTGCCAGTAGTATGAATAGGGGCAATCAGCCCCAGCATTTT. Translating gives CASSMNRGNQPQHF.

This chain connects TRBV25-1 to TRBJ2-1, with 8 positions matching TRBD1. The germline V gene encodes CDR1 MGHDK and CDR2 SYGVNS. The CDR3 loop spans 14 amino acids. V lost 6 bases, J lost 2 bases, and 3 bases stayed unmatched. CDR3 nucleotide sequence: TGTGCCAGCAGCAGACAGGGGACCTACAATGAGCAGTTCTTC. As protein: CASSRQGTYNEQFF. The full variable domain, rest sourced from reference TRBV25-1 and TRBJ2-1, is EADIYQTPRYLVIGTGKKITLECSQTMGHDKMYWYQQDPGMELHLIHYSYGVNSTEKGDLSSESTVSRIRTEHFPLTLESARPSHTSQYLCASSRQGTYNEQFFGPGTRLTVL.

The CDR3 protein is CASSTLTVNTEAFF. The CDR3 region has the DNA TGTGCCAGCAGCACGTTAACAGTGAACACTGAAGCTTTCTTT. This chain connects TRBV5-5 to TRBJ1-1; D call uncertain. The CDR3 sequence is 14 residues long. Trimming cost V 4 bases and J 0 bases, with 10 bases left between them. Germline V gives CDR1 SGHKS, CDR2 YYEKEE (reference sequence).

This clone was recorded only once. This chain connects TRBV27 to TRBJ2-5; D gene unclear. The CDR3 has 14 residues. V was cut by 6 bases and J by 4 bases, with 15 bases left in between. Germline V gene lookup returns CDR1 MNHEY and CDR2 SMNVEV (reference sequence). The CDR3 bases are TGTGCCAGCAGCCCGCGGTACAGCCCAGAGACCCAGTACTTC. Encoded protein: CASSPRYSPETQYF.

This clone was detected only once. This chain links TRBV15 with TRBJ1-5, with TRBD1 matching 7 bases. CDR3 length: 14 amino acids. CDR1 LNHNV and CDR2 YYDKDF come from the germline V gene (reference sequence). Losses at the gene ends were 5 bases for V and 5 bases for J; bases not matched to a gene: 6. The CDR3 here is CATSPRGYDQPQHF. DNA of the CDR3: TGTGCCACCAGCCCCAGGGGGTACGATCAGCCCCAGCATTTT. The full variable domain, with the rest looked up from reference TRBV15 and TRBJ1-5, is DAMVIQNPRYQVTQFGKPVTLSCSQTLNHNVMYWYQQKSSQAPKLLFHYYDKDFNNEADTPDNFQSRRPNTSFCFLDIRSPGLGDTAMYLCATSPRGYDQPQHFGDGTRLSIL.

This chain links TRBV7-2 with TRBJ2-3, with TRBD2 identical over 8 bases. Trimming removed 6 bases from V and 3 bases from J; junction bases left unmatched: 8. CDR1 and CDR2 from the germline V gene are SGHTA and FQGNSA. This CDR3 contains 15 residues. The CDR3 DNA follows: TGTGCCAGCAGGTTCCCGGGGGGGCATACAGATACGCAGTATTTT. It codes for CASRFPGGHTDTQYF.